The next 21 T cell receptor beta chains were all read from a single sample in a study of OX40 agonist ivuxolimab in advanced cancers. TCRdb's table, derived via immunoSEQ multiplex PCR, lists solely in-frame clones and lacks some. The sample gives more than 50,000 clones, 85% of which show up once; 3.7% is in the top ten. The sample here was CD4+ or CD8+ T cells sorted from blood, taken in a trial of the OX40 agonist ivuxolimab. The source is an adult with an advanced solid tumor such as melanoma, head and neck, liver or kidney cancer.

The V gene is TRBV6-6, the J gene TRBJ2-7, with a weak D call TRBD1 (5 bases). V was clipped by 6 bases and J by 9 bases, with 12 bases between them. In germline, CDR1 is MNHNY, CDR2 SVGAGI (reference sequence). The CDR3 is 11 residues long. This CDR3 is CASRTLTGQYF. CDR3 nucleotide sequence: TGTGCCAGCAGAACATTAACAGGGCAGTACTTC.

In DNA, the CDR3 is TGTGCCTGGGGATCGGCGAGCTCCTACGAGCAGTACTTC. It translates to CAWGSASSYEQYF. This chain joins TRBV30 and TRBJ2-7; D unresolved. Germline V CDR1 and CDR2: GTSNPN, SVGIG (reference sequence). CDR3 size: 13 residues. Trimming removed 5 bases from V and 0 bases from J, with 11 bases in between.

The chain uses TRBV5-1 and TRBJ2-6; the match to TRBD1 covers 8 bases. Germline V gene data show CDR1 as SGHRS and CDR2 as YFSETQ. The V segment lost 5 bases and the J segment 0 bases; nucleotides outside the gene matches: 13. The CDR3 has 19 amino acids. The CDR3 is CASRTPTDRESSGANVLTF. In nucleotides, the CDR3 is TGCGCCAGCAGGACTCCAACGGACAGGGAGAGCTCTGGGGCCAACGTCCTGACTTTC.

The chain is built from TRBV13 and TRBJ2-3; the match to TRBD2 covers 7 bases. In germline, CDR1 is PRHDT, CDR2 FYEKMQ (reference sequence). Unmatched junction bases numbered 11, after V lost 2 bases and J lost 0 bases. The CDR3 totals 18 residues. The CDR3 nucleotides read TGTGCCAGCAGCTTAATGACCCTAGCGGCCTCTAGCACAGATACGCAGTATTTT. Translating gives CASSLMTLAASSTDTQYF.

The rearrangement joins TRBV27 to TRBJ2-3; D may correspond to TRBD1 or TRBD2 (6 bases each). The V and J ends lost 4 bases and 1 base respectively, with 12 bases between them. Germline lookup yields CDR1 MNHEY and CDR2 SMNVEV (reference sequence). This CDR3 has 15 amino acids. This CDR3 reads CASSSRRGRTDTQYF. CDR3 nucleotide sequence: TGTGCCAGCAGTTCCCGACGGGGGCGCACAGATACGCAGTATTTT.

The rearrangement joins TRBV11-2 to TRBJ2-1; D not resolved. V lost 2 bases and J lost 6, with 5 bases in between. CDR1 is SGHAT and CDR2 is FQNNGV in the germline V gene. This CDR3 has 12 residues. In DNA, the CDR3 is TGTGCCAGCAGCTTATTACCCAATGAGCAGTTCTTC. This translates into CASSLLPNEQFF.

This clone was observed a few times. The chain employs TRBV11-2 and TRBJ1-1; D may be TRBD1 (6 bases). Germline CDR1 reads SGHAT; CDR2 reads FQNNGV. This CDR3 has 13 residues. The V gene lost 5 bases and the J gene lost 10 bases, with 17 bases spanning the gap. The CDR3 DNA reads as TGTGCCAGCAGCCCTCGGGTGCAAGGGGGAGCTTTCTTT. Translating gives CASSPRVQGGAFF. Full variable domain (missing parts from reference TRBV11-2 and TRBJ1-1): EAGVAQSPRYKIIEKRQSVAFWCNPISGHATLYWYQQILGQGPKLLIQFQNNGVVDDSQLPKDRFSAERLKGVDSTLKIQPAKLEDSAVYLCASSPRVQGGAFFGQGTRLTVV.

This clone was counted once. The rearrangement joins TRBV6-5 to TRBJ2-3; 7 bases match TRBD2. Trimming cost V 7 bases and J 3 bases; bases outside gene matches: 7. The CDR3 covers 14 residues. In germline, CDR1 is MNHEY, CDR2 SVGAGI. CDR3 loop: CASTEPGLTDTQYF. The CDR3 DNA reads TGTGCCAGCACCGAACCGGGACTAACAGATACGCAGTATTTT.

This chain uses TRBV9 with TRBJ1-4; D remains unclear. CDR1 and CDR2 from the germline V gene are SGDLS and YYNGEE. Trimming pared 4 bases from V and 11 bases from J, leaving 24 bases between. The CDR3 loop spans 16 amino acids. CDR3 protein: CASSPSGESISGKLFF. DNA for the CDR3: TGTGCCAGCAGCCCCTCCGGGGAGTCCATCAGCGGTAAACTGTTTTTT.

The chain employs TRBV7-8 and TRBJ2-7, with 7 bases matching TRBD2. The V and J ends lost 5 bases and 0 bases, in that order; junction bases with no gene match: 7. Germline loops: CDR1 SGHVS, CDR2 FQNEAQ. CDR3 length: 15 residues. For the CDR3, the DNA is TGTGCCAGCAGCGTCCGGGACTATCTCTCCTACGAGCAGTACTTC. This encodes CASSVRDYLSYEQYF.

This clone has only one observation. V usage is TRBV5-1 and J usage is TRBJ2-3; D is possibly TRBD1 (6 bases). With 4 bases removed from V and 11 bases from J, the gap between germline ends came to 20 bases. Germline values: CDR1 SGHRS, CDR2 YFSETQ. The CDR3 extends over 14 amino acids. CDR3 protein: CASSPTQNTGKQYF. CDR3 bases: TGCGCCAGCAGCCCGACGCAAAATACAGGGAAGCAGTATTTT.

V and J are TRBV30 and TRBJ2-1; possible D gene TRBD2, 6 bases. The CDR3 has 13 amino acids. In germline, CDR1 is GTSNPN, CDR2 SVGIG (reference sequence). The V end was cut by 2 bases, the J end by 6 bases, with 11 bases between. In nucleotides, the CDR3 is TGTGCCTGGAGTCTTCCGGGACTCAATGAGCAGTTCTTC. Its translation is CAWSLPGLNEQFF.

The chain uses TRBV4-1 and TRBJ2-3; 13 bases are shared with TRBD2. Germline V CDR1 and CDR2: MGHRA, YSYEKL. With V trimmed by 4 bases and J by 2 bases, 6 bases remained unmatched. The CDR3 is 17 amino acids. CDR3 sequence (DNA): TGCGCCAGCAGCCGACCGGGACTAGCGGGATCCACAGATACGCAGTATTTT. Encoded protein: CASSRPGLAGSTDTQYF.

With respect to this clone: At one of its ends the junction is not consistent with the germline gene, which may arise from a read error. The rearrangement joins TRBV30 to TRBJ2-5; no definite D call. This CDR3 comprises 13 residues. From germline, CDR1 is GTSNPN and CDR2 SVGIG (reference sequence). The CDR3 here is CAWTIWGKETRYF. In DNA, the CDR3 is TGTGCCTGGACCATTTGGGGTAAAGAGACCCGGTACTTC.

J is TRBJ2-7 and V is TRBV6-5; possibly TRBD1 for D (6 bases). V lost 0 bases and J lost 0, with 9 bases in between. The CDR3 is 15 amino acids. Germline values: CDR1 MNHEY, CDR2 SVGAGI. CDR3 residues: CASSYSAGVSYEQYF. CDR3 DNA sequence: TGTGCCAGCAGTTACTCAGCAGGGGTCTCCTACGAGCAGTACTTC.

V gene TRBV18 combines with J gene TRBJ2-2; unclear D gene. This CDR3 has 14 amino acids. Per the germline V gene, CDR1 is KGHSH and CDR2 is LQKENI. Trimming pared 2 bases from V and 1 base from J, leaving 5 bases between. CDR3 protein: CASSPRWNTGELFF. CDR3 DNA sequence: TGTGCCAGCTCACCAAGATGGAACACCGGGGAGCTGTTTTTT.

The CDR3 DNA follows: TGCGCCAGCAGCTTTGGGCCCGGCCCTGGAAACAATGAGCAGTTCTTC. It translates to CASSFGPGPGNNEQFF. V gene TRBV5-1 combines with J gene TRBJ2-1; D remains unclear. Germline CDR1 and CDR2: SGHRS and YFSETQ. The CDR3 length is 16 residues. V was clipped by 2 bases and J by 5 bases, with 17 bases between them.

The chain links TRBV2 to TRBJ1-4; 7 nucleotides align to TRBD1. Trimming took 11 bases from V and 8 from J; bases not matched to a gene: 17. Germline V gene data show CDR1 as SNHLY and CDR2 as FYNNEI. The CDR3 is made up of 15 amino acids. CDR3 sequence: CAGQDRPTYGEKLFF. The CDR3 nucleotides read TGTGCCGGACAGGACAGGCCAACCTATGGGGAAAAACTGTTTTTT.

The J gene is TRBJ2-7, the V gene TRBV5-1; D remains ambiguous. V lost 4 bases, J lost 7 bases, and 12 bases lay in between. The CDR3 covers 12 residues. The germline V gene encodes CDR1 SGHRS and CDR2 YFSETQ. The CDR3 DNA reads TGCGCCAGCAGCCCCCGGGTTGGGGAGCAGTACTTC. The encoded protein is CASSPRVGEQYF.

The V gene is TRBV7-9, the J gene TRBJ2-1; 8 nucleotides line up with TRBD1. Germline CDR1 reads SEHNR; CDR2 reads FQNEAQ (reference sequence). Trimming removed 2 bases from V and 10 bases from J; junction bases left unmatched: 10. This CDR3 region has 15 residues. CDR3 nucleotide sequence: TGTGCCAGCAGCTTATATTTGGGGACAGGTTTCGAGCAGTTCTTC. Amino acids: CASSLYLGTGFEQFF.

The chain recombines TRBV2 with TRBJ2-2; TRBD2 matches 8 bases. The length of the CDR3 is 14 residues. The junction had 3 bases not matched to a gene; V was cut back by 6 bases and J by 3 bases. Germline CDR1 is SNHLY and CDR2 is FYNNEI. CDR3 protein: CASRREGDTGELFF. The CDR3 bases are TGTGCCAGCAGACGGGAGGGAGACACCGGGGAGCTGTTTTTT.